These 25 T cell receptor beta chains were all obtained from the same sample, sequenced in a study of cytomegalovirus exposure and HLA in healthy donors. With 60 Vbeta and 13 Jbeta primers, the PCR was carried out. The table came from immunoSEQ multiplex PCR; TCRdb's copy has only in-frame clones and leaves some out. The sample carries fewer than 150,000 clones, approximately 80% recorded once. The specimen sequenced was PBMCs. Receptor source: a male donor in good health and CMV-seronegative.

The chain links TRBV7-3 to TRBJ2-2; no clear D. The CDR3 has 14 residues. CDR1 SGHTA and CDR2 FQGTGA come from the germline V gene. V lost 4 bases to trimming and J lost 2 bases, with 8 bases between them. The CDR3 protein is CASSSSGNTGELFF. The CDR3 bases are TGTGCCAGCAGCTCCAGTGGTAACACCGGGGAGCTGTTTTTT.

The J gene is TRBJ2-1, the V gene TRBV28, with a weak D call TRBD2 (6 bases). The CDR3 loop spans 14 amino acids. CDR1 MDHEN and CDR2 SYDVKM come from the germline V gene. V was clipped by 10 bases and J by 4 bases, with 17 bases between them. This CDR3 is CATWMDGGYNEQFF. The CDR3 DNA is TGTGCCACCTGGATGGACGGGGGATACAATGAGCAGTTCTTC.

The CDR3 loop reads CASSIVPGARQPQHF. CDR3 sequence (DNA): TGTGCCAGTAGTATCGTACCAGGGGCGCGGCAGCCCCAGCATTTT. This chain links TRBV19 with TRBJ1-5; D possibly corresponds to TRBD1 (6 bases). Looked up from germline, CDR1 is LNHDA and CDR2 is SQIVND (reference sequence). The V end lost 3 bases, the J end lost 7 bases, and 16 bases lay between the germline ends. The CDR3 sequence is 15 residues long.

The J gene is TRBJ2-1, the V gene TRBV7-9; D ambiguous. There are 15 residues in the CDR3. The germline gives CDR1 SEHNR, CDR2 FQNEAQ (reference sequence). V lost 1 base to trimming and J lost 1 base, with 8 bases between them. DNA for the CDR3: TGTGCCAGCAGCTTAGGGCCTCCATCCTACAATGAGCAGTTCTTC. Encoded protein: CASSLGPPSYNEQFF.

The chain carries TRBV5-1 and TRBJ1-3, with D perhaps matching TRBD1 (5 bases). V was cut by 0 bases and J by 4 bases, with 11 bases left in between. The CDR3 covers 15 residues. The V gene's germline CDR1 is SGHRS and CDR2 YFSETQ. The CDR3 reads CASSLEGSGGNTIYF. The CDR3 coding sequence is TGCGCCAGCAGCTTGGAGGGGTCTGGGGGAAACACCATATATTTT.

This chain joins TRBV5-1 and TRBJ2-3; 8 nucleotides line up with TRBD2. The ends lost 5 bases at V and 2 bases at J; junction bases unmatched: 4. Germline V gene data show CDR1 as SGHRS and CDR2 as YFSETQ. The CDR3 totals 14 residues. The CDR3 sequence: CASSLAGPTDTQYF. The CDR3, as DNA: TGCGCCAGCAGTTTAGCGGGGCCCACAGATACGCAGTATTTT. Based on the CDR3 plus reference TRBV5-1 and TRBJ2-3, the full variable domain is KAGVTQTPRYLIKTRGQQVTLSCSPISGHRSVSWYQQTPGQGLQFLFEYFSETQRNKGNFPGRFSGRQFSNSRSEMNVSTLELGDSALYLCASSLAGPTDTQYFGPGTRLTVL.

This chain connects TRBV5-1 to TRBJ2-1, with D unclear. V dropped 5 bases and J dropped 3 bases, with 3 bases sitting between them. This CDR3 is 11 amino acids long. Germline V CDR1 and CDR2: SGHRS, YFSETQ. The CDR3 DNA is TGCGCCAGCAGACTCTACAATGAGCAGTTCTTC. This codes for CASRLYNEQFF.

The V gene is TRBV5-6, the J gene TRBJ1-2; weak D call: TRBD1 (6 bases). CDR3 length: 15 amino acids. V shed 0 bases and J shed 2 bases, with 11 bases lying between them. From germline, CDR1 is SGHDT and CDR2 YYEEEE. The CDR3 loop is CASSLDRVLNYGYTF. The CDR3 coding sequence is TGTGCCAGCAGCTTGGACAGGGTCTTGAACTATGGCTACACCTTC.

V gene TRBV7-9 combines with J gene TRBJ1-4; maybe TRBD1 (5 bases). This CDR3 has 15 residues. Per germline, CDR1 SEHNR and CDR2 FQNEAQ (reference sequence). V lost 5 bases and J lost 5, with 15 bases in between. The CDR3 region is CASSQPGFENEKLFF. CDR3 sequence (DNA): TGTGCCAGCAGCCAACCAGGGTTCGAGAATGAAAAACTGTTTTTT.

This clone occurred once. CDR3: CASSAVQETQYF. The CDR3 nucleotides read TGTGCCAGCAGCGCGGTACAAGAGACCCAGTACTTC. The J gene is TRBJ2-5, the V gene TRBV7-9; no clear D gene. The V and J ends lost 5 bases and 2 bases respectively, with 6 bases between them. The length of the CDR3 is 12 residues. Germline assignment: CDR1 SEHNR and CDR2 FQNEAQ (reference sequence). Together with reference TRBV7-9 and TRBJ2-5, the CDR3 gives the full variable domain: DTGVSQNPRHKITKRGQNVTFRCDPISEHNRLYWYRQTLGQGPEFLTYFQNEAQLEKSRLLSDRFSAERPKGSFSTLEIQRTEQGDSAMYLCASSAVQETQYFGPGTRLLVL.

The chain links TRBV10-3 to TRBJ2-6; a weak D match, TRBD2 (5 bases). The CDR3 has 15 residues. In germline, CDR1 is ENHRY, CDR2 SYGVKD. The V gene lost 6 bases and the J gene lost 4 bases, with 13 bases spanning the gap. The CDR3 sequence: CAISGVTGGANVLTF. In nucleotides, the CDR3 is TGTGCCATCAGCGGCGTTACGGGAGGGGCCAACGTCCTGACTTTC.

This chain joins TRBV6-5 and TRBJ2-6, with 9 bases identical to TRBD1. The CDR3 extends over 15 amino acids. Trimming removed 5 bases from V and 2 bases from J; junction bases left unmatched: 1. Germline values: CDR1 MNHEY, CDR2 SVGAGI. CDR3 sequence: CASSRTGAGANVLTF. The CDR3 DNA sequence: TGTGCCAGCAGTAGGACAGGGGCTGGGGCCAACGTCCTGACTTTC.

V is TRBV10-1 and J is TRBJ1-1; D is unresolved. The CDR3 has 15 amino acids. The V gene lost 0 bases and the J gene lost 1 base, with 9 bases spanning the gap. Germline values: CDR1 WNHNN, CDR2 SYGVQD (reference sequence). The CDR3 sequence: CASSESKAGNTEAFF. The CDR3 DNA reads TGCGCCAGCAGTGAGTCGAAAGCAGGGAACACTGAAGCTTTCTTT.

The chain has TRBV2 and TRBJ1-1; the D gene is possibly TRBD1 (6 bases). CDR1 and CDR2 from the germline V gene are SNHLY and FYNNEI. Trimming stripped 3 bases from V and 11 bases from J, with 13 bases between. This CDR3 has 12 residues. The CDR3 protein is CASSEGARVAFF. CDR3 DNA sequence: TGTGCCAGCAGTGAGGGGGCTAGAGTGGCTTTCTTT.

CDR3 DNA sequence: TGTGCCAGTAGTAAAGACAGGGAGGGCAATCAGCCCCAGCATTTT. It is translated as CASSKDREGNQPQHF. This chain connects TRBV19 to TRBJ1-5; TRBD1 matches 7 bases. CDR3 length: 15 amino acids. From germline, CDR1 is LNHDA and CDR2 SQIVND (reference sequence). Trimming removed 4 bases from V and 2 bases from J; junction bases left unmatched: 5.

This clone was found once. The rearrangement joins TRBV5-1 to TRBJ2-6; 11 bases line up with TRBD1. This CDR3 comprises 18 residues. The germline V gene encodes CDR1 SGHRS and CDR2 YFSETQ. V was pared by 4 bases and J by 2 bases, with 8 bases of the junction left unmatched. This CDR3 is CASSDQPGQGAGANVLTF. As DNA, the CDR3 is TGCGCCAGCAGCGATCAACCGGGACAGGGGGCTGGGGCCAACGTCCTGACTTTC.

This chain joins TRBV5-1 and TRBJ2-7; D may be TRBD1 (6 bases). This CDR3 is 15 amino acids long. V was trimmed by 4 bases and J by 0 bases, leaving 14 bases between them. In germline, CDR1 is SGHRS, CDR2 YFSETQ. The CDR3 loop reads CASSETGLSSYEQYF. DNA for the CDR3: TGCGCCAGCAGCGAGACAGGCCTTAGCTCCTACGAGCAGTACTTC.

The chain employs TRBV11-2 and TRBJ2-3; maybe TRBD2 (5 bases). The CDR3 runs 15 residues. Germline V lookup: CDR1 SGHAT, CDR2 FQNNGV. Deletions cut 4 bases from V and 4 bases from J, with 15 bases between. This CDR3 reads CASSSRGSRPDTQYF. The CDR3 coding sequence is TGTGCCAGCAGCTCGCGAGGGAGCCGGCCAGATACGCAGTATTTT. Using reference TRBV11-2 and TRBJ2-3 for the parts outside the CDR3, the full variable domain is EAGVAQSPRYKIIEKRQSVAFWCNPISGHATLYWYQQILGQGPKLLIQFQNNGVVDDSQLPKDRFSAERLKGVDSTLKIQPAKLEDSAVYLCASSSRGSRPDTQYFGPGTRLTVL.

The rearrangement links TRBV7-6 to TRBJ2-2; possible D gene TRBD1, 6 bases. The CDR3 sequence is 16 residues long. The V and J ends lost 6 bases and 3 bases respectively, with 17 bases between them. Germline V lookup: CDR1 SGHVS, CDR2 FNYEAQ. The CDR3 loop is CASSYLPGQDTGELFF. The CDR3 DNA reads TGTGCCAGCAGTTATCTCCCGGGACAAGACACCGGGGAGCTGTTTTTT.

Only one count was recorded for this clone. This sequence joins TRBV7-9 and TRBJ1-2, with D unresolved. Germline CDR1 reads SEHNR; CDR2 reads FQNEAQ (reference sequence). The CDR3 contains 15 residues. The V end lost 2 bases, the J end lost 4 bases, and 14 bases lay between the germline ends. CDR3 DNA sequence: TGTGCCAGCAGCTTAATTGCGGAAACCCTCTATGGCTACACCTTC. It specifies CASSLIAETLYGYTF.

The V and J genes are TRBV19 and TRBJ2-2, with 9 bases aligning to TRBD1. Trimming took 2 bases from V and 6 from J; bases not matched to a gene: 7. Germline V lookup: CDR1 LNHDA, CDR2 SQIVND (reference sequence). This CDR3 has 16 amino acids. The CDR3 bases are TGTGCCAGTAGTATAAGGGGGACAGGGTGGGCCGGGGAGCTGTTTTTT. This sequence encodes CASSIRGTGWAGELFF.

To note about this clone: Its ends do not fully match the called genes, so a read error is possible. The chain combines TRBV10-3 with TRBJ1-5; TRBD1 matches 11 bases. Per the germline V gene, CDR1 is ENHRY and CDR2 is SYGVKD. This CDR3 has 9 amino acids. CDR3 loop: CAIGTGGNF. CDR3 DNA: TGTGCCATCGGGACAGGGGGAAATTTT.

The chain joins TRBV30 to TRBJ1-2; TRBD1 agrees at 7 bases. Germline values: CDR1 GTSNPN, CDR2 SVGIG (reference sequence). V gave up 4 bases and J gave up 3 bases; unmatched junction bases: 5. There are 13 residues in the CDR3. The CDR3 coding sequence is TGTGCCTGGATAGGGGGCTACGACTATGGCTACACCTTC. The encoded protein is CAWIGGYDYGYTF.

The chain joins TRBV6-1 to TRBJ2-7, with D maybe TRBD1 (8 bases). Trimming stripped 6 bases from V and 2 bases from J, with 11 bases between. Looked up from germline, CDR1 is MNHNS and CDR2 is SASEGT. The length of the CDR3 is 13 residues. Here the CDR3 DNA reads TGTGCCAGCAGACAGGGGGGGGCCTACGAGCAGTACTTC. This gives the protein CASRQGGAYEQYF.

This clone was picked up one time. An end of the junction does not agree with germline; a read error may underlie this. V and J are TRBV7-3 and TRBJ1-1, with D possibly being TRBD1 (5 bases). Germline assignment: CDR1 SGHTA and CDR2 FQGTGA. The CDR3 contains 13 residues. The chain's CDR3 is CANSLQESTEAFF. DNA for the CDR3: TGTGCCAACAGCTTACAGGAATCCACTGAAGCTTTCTTT.